This T cell receptor beta chain derives from a study of blood T cell repertoires in COVID-19. Generated by immunoSEQ multiplex PCR, the TCRdb table keeps only in-frame clones and is missing some. The sample has roughly 92,000 clones, about 89% seen once; the top ten hold about a tenth. Looked up from germline, CDR1 is KGHSH and CDR2 is LQKENI. This CDR3 is built from 18 residues. V shed 2 bases, J shed 3 bases, and the junction held 11 bases outside the gene matches. The chain couples TRBV18 to TRBJ1-3, with TRBD1 matching over 9 bases. This TCR was sampled from a man in his fifties or sixties with acute or convalescent COVID-19. Material: peripheral blood. The CDR3 DNA is TGTGCCAGCTCACCATCCGTATTACAGGGGGCCGGTGGAAACACCATATATTTT. Its protein is CASSPSVLQGAGGNTIYF.